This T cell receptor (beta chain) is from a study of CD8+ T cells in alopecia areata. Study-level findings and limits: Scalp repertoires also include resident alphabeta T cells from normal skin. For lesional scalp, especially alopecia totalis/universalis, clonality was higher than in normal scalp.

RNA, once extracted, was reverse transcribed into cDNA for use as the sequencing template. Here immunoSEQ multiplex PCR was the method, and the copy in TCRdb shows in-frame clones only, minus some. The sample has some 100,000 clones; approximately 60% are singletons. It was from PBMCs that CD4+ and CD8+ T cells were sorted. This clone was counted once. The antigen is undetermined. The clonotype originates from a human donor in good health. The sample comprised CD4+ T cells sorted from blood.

The CDR3 loop is CASSPYSGANVLTF. The CDR3 DNA follows: TGTGCCAGCAGTCCCTACTCTGGGGCCAACGTCCTGACTTTC. The V and J genes are TRBV27 and TRBJ2-6, with D uncertain. CDR3 length: 14 amino acids. Looked up from germline, CDR1 is MNHEY and CDR2 is SMNVEV (reference sequence). V lost 5 bases and J 0 bases, leaving 5 bases between the germline ends. Filled out from reference TRBV27 and TRBJ2-6, the complete variable domain reads EAQVTQNPRYLITVTGKKLTVTCSQNMNHEYMSWYRQDPGLGLRQIYYSMNVEVTDKGDVPEGYKVSRKEKRNFPLILESPSPNQTSLYFCASSPYSGANVLTFGAGSRLTVL.